What follows are 21 T cell receptor beta chains derived from one specimen sequenced in a study of CD8 T cells in Susac syndrome. Roughly 0.45 to 1 ug RNA was reverse transcribed with random hexamers. MiXCR was run by TCRdb on the immunoSEQ multiplex PCR reads, yielding one entry per CDR3 protein. The data hold approximately 190,000 distinct CDR3 sequences, with approximately 94% observed a single time. Material for sequencing was CD4+ T cells from PBMCs. These receptors came from a human donor with Susac syndrome.

The genes are TRBV6-1 and TRBJ2-1; 8 nucleotides match TRBD2. Germline V gives CDR1 MNHNS, CDR2 SASEGT. The length of the CDR3 is 14 residues. V trimming: 6 bases; J trimming: 8 bases; junction bases outside the gene matches: 9. The CDR3 sequence: CASRSHRGGDEQFF. The DNA for the CDR3 is TGTGCCAGCAGGTCCCACCGGGGGGGCGATGAGCAGTTCTTC.

The CDR3 nucleotides read TGTGCCAGCAGCGTACAAACCATGAACACTGAAGCTTTCTTT. Protein: CASSVQTMNTEAFF. This chain links TRBV9 with TRBJ1-1, with D hard to call. This CDR3 is built from 14 residues. Trimming pared 1 base from V and 0 bases from J, leaving 7 bases between. Germline V gene data show CDR1 as SGDLS and CDR2 as YYNGEE. Based on the CDR3 plus reference TRBV9 and TRBJ1-1, the full variable domain is DSGVTQTPKHLITATGQRVTLRCSPRSGDLSVYWYQQSLDQGLQFLIQYYNGEERAKGNILERFSAQQFPDLHSELNLSSLELGDSALYFCASSVQTMNTEAFFGQGTRLTVV.

The J gene is TRBJ1-5, the V gene TRBV20-1; a weak D match, TRBD1 (6 bases). Germline V lookup: CDR1 DFQATT, CDR2 SNEGSKA (reference sequence). The CDR3 spans 14 residues. Trimming removed 4 bases at V and 4 bases at J, with 14 bases between. The CDR3 DNA reads TGCAGTGCTAAGGGGGGGCAGGGTAATCAGCCCCAGCATTTT. Translated: CSAKGGQGNQPQHF.

The CDR3, as DNA: TGCAGTGCTAGAGGGGACAGGACGAACACTGAAGCTTTCTTT. Its protein is CSARGDRTNTEAFF. This sequence joins TRBV20-1 and TRBJ1-1; 8 bases map to TRBD1. The V gene end was trimmed by 1 base and the J gene end by 1 base; junction bases not matched to a gene: 2. Per the germline V gene, CDR1 is DFQATT and CDR2 is SNEGSKA (reference sequence). The CDR3 has 14 residues.

The CDR3 sequence: CASSYSGTAEAFF. CDR3 DNA: TGTGCCAGCAGTTACTCGGGGACGGCTGAAGCTTTCTTT. The chain combines TRBV6-6 with TRBJ1-1; possible D gene TRBD1, 5 bases. The V gene lost 0 bases and the J gene lost 6 bases, with 8 bases spanning the gap. This CDR3 region has 13 residues. Per germline, CDR1 MNHNY and CDR2 SVGAGI (reference sequence).

This chain uses TRBV4-3 with TRBJ2-6; tentative D call: TRBD1 (5 bases). V lost 0 bases, J lost 11 bases, and 17 bases lay in between. Germline V gene data show CDR1 as LGHNA and CDR2 as YSLEER. This CDR3 has 16 residues. The CDR3 sequence is CASSQDLGQVSDVLTF. The CDR3 coding sequence is TGCGCCAGCAGCCAAGATCTGGGGCAGGTGAGCGACGTCCTGACTTTC.

This chain uses TRBV5-1 with TRBJ2-7, with 10 nucleotides matching TRBD2. This CDR3 is 15 amino acids long. Germline V lookup: CDR1 SGHRS, CDR2 YFSETQ. V lost 0 bases to trimming and J lost 4 bases; unmatched junction nucleotides: 4. DNA for the CDR3: TGCGCCAGCAGCTTGGATACTAGCGGGGTATACGAGCAGTACTTC. Protein sequence: CASSLDTSGVYEQYF.

The chain links TRBV28 to TRBJ1-1; no reliable D call. The CDR3 covers 13 residues. Trimming removed 7 bases from V and 0 bases from J, with 9 bases in between. CDR1 and CDR2 from the germline V gene are MDHEN and SYDVKM. CDR3 nucleotides: TGTGCCAGCATTCGGCCGATGAACACTGAAGCTTTCTTT. Protein: CASIRPMNTEAFF. The entire variable domain, with the rest obtained from reference TRBV28 and TRBJ1-1, is as follows: DVKVTQSSRYLVKRTGEKVFLECVQDMDHENMFWYRQDPGLGLRLIYFSYDVKMKEKGDIPEGYSVSREKKERFSLILESASTNQTSMYLCASIRPMNTEAFFGQGTRLTVV.

This chain joins TRBV12-3 or TRBV12-4 and TRBJ2-7; D gene unclear. The CDR3 contains 15 residues. Trimming shortened V by 1 base and J by 1 base, and 11 bases separated the two germline ends. CDR3 region: CASSLGTGLSYEQYF. The CDR3, as DNA: TGTGCCAGCAGTTTAGGTACCGGGTTATCCTACGAGCAGTACTTC.

The chain employs TRBV20-1 and TRBJ2-2; D is perhaps TRBD1 (5 bases). The V gene lost 3 bases and the J gene lost 1 base, with 12 bases spanning the gap. The CDR3 loop spans 15 amino acids. Germline V gives CDR1 DFQATT, CDR2 SNEGSKA (reference sequence). The CDR3 sequence: CSARKPGQNTGELFF. The CDR3 region has the DNA TGCAGTGCTAGGAAGCCAGGGCAGAACACCGGGGAGCTGTTTTTT.

The J gene is TRBJ1-6, the V gene TRBV9; weak D call: TRBD1 (5 bases). V lost 0 bases and J 8 bases, leaving 12 bases between the germline ends. CDR1 is SGDLS, CDR2 YYNGEE, per germline. The CDR3 is made up of 15 amino acids. CDR3 sequence: CASSVVEGLDSPLHF. CDR3 DNA sequence: TGTGCCAGCAGCGTAGTGGAGGGACTAGATTCACCCCTCCACTTT.

The chain's CDR3 is CATSSPGEPQHF. The CDR3 nucleotides read TGTGCCACCAGCTCCCCGGGAGAGCCCCAGCATTTT. The gene calls are TRBV15 and TRBJ1-5, with unresolved D. The CDR3 covers 12 residues. Trimming shortened V by 5 bases and J by 8 bases, and 10 bases separated the two germline ends. The germline V gene has CDR1 LNHNV and CDR2 YYDKDF (reference sequence).

This chain uses TRBV5-4 with TRBJ1-2, with TRBD1 as a possible D gene (6 bases). V was pared by 3 bases and J by 4 bases, with 10 bases between. The CDR3 extends over 13 amino acids. Germline CDR1 reads SGHNT; CDR2 reads YYREEE (reference sequence). The CDR3 loop is CASSSDRFYGYTF. CDR3 sequence (DNA): TGTGCCAGCAGCTCCGACAGGTTCTATGGCTACACCTTC.

The CDR3 DNA reads as TGTGCCAGCAGTTTCCGAGGGGGGAATAATTCACCCCTCCACTTT. Translating gives CASSFRGGNNSPLHF. This chain joins TRBV12-3 or TRBV12-4 and TRBJ1-6, with D possibly matching TRBD1 (6 bases). Trimming shortened V by 3 bases and J by 5 bases, and 11 bases separated the two germline ends. The CDR3 is made up of 15 amino acids.

This rearrangement joins TRBV18 to TRBJ1-1; tentatively, D is TRBD1 (5 bases). The CDR3 length is 16 residues. Germline-derived CDR1 and CDR2 are KGHSH and LQKENI. V lost 3 bases to trimming and J lost 1 base, with 15 bases between them. The CDR3 loop reads CASSPEGPGQNTEAFF. The CDR3 coding sequence is TGTGCCAGCTCACCTGAAGGGCCGGGGCAGAACACTGAAGCTTTCTTT.

This chain connects TRBV12-3 or TRBV12-4 to TRBJ2-2; unclear D gene. The V and J ends lost 3 bases and 3 bases respectively, with 8 bases between them. This CDR3 is 14 amino acids long. The CDR3 region has the DNA TGTGCCAGCAGTTTTACAAGGGACACCGGGGAGCTGTTTTTT. Translated: CASSFTRDTGELFF.

V is TRBV24-1 and J is TRBJ2-5, with a possible D match to TRBD1 (6 bases). The germline gives CDR1 KGHDR, CDR2 SFDVKD. The ends were cut back, 5 bases at V and 5 bases at J, with 17 bases in the middle. The CDR3 extends over 15 amino acids. CDR3 loop: CATSGSQAGVETQYF. The CDR3 region has the DNA TGTGCCACCAGTGGATCTCAGGCAGGGGTTGAGACCCAGTACTTC.

This clonotype was seen a single time. The chain couples TRBV27 to TRBJ2-2; 10 bases are a match to TRBD2. This CDR3 contains 18 residues. After removal of 3 bases from V and 0 bases from J, the junction contained 7 bases not matched to a gene. Germline assignment: CDR1 MNHEY and CDR2 SMNVEV (reference sequence). For the CDR3, the DNA is TGTGCCAGCAGTTTCGGATTAGCGGGGGGCTCGAACACCGGGGAGCTGTTTTTT. It translates to CASSFGLAGGSNTGELFF.

This clonotype occurred once. V is TRBV28 and J is TRBJ1-2; maybe TRBD1 (5 bases). Per germline, CDR1 MDHEN and CDR2 SYDVKM. The CDR3 spans 12 residues. Trimming shortened V by 10 bases and J by 7 bases, and 16 bases separated the two germline ends. CDR3 nucleotides: TGTGCCACCGGGGGACTGGAGGCTGGCTACACCTTC. It specifies CATGGLEAGYTF.

This rearrangement joins TRBV11-2 to TRBJ1-1; D unclear. V dropped 6 bases and J dropped 6 bases, with 8 bases sitting between them. Looked up from germline, CDR1 is SGHAT and CDR2 is FQNNGV. The CDR3 sequence is 11 residues long. CDR3 bases: TGTGCCAGCAGTACCTACTCTGAAGCTTTCTTT. The encoded protein is CASSTYSEAFF.

The rearrangement uses TRBV2 and TRBJ1-6, with 10 bases aligning to TRBD1. Per the germline V gene, CDR1 is SNHLY and CDR2 is FYNNEI. With 7 bases clipped from V and 10 bases from J, the junction kept 4 bases outside the gene matches. The CDR3 extends over 13 amino acids. The CDR3 DNA reads TGTGCCAGCATAGGGACAGGGGTCTCACCCCTCCACTTT. Translation: CASIGTGVSPLHF.